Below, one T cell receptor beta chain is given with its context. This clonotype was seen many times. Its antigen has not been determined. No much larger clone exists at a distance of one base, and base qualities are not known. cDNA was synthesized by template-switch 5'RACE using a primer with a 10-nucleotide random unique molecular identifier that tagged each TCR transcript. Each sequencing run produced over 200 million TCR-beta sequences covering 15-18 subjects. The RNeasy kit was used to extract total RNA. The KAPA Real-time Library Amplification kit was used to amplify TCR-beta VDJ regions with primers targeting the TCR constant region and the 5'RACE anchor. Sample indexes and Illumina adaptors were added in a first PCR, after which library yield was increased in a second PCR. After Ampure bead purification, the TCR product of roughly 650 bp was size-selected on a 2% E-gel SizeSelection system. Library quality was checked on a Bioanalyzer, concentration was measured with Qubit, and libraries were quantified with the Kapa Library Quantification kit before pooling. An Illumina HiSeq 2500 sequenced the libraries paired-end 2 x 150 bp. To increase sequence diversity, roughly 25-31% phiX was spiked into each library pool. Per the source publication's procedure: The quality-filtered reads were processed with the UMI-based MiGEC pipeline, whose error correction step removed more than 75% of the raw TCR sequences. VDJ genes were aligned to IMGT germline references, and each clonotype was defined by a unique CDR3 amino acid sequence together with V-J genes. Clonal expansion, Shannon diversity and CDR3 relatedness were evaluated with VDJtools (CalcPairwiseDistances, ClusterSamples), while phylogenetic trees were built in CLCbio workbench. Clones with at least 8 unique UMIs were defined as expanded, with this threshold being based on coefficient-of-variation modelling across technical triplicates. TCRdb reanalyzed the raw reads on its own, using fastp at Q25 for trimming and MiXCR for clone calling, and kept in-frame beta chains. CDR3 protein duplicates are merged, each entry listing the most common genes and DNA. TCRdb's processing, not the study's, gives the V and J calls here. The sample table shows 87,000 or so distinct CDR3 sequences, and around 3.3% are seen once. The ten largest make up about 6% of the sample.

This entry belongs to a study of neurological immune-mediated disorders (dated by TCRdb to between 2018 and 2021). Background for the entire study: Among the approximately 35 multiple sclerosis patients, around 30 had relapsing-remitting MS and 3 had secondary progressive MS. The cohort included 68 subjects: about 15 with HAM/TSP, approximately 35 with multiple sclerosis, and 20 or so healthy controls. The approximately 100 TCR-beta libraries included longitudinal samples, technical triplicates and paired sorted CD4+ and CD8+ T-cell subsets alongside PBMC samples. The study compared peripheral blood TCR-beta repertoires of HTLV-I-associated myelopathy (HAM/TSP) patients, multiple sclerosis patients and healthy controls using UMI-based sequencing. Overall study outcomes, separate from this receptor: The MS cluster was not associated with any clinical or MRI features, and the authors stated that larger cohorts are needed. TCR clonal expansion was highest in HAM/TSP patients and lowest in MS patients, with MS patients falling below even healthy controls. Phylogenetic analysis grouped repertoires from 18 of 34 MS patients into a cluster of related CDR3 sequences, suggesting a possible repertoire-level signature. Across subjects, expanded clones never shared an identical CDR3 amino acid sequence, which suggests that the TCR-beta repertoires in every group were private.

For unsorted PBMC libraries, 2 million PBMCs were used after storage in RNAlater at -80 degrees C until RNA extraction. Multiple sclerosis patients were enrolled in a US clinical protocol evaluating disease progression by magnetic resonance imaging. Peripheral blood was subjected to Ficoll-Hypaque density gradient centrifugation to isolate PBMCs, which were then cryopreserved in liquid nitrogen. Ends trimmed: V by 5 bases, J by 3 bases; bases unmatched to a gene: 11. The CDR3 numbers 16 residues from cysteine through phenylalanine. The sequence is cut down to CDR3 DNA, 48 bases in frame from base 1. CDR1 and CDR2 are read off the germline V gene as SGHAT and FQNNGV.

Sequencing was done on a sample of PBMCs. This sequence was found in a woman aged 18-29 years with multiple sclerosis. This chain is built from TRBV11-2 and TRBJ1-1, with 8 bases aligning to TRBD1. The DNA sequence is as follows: TGTGCCAGCAGCCAGGGGACAGGCAAATCCCACACTGAAGCTTTCTTT. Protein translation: CASSQGTGKSHTEAFF. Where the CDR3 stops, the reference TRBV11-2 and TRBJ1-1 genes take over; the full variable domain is EAGVAQSPRYKIIEKRQSVAFWCNPISGHATLYWYQQILGQGPKLLIQFQNNGVVDDSQLPKDRFSAERLKGVDSTLKIQPAKLEDSAVYLCASSQGTGKSHTEAFFGQGTRLTVV.